The clone carrying this TCR beta chain is a singleton in its sample. These data originate in a study of shared clonotypes between healthy human individuals. Generated by immunoSEQ multiplex PCR, the TCRdb table keeps only in-frame clones and is missing some. Here the sample spans a few million clones, 95% being singletons. The source is a man in his late teens or twenties in good health. Input material: naive CD4+ T cells sorted from blood. This sample's subset: CD45RA+ positively selected.

CDR3 sequence: CASSLRNTEAFF. CDR3 coding DNA: TGTGCCAGCAGCTTGCGTAACACTGAAGCTTTCTTT. The rearrangement joins TRBV11-2 to TRBJ1-1; no reliable D call. Germline-derived CDR1 and CDR2 are SGHAT and FQNNGV. CDR3 length: 12 residues. V was trimmed by 3 bases and J by 2 bases, leaving 4 bases between them.